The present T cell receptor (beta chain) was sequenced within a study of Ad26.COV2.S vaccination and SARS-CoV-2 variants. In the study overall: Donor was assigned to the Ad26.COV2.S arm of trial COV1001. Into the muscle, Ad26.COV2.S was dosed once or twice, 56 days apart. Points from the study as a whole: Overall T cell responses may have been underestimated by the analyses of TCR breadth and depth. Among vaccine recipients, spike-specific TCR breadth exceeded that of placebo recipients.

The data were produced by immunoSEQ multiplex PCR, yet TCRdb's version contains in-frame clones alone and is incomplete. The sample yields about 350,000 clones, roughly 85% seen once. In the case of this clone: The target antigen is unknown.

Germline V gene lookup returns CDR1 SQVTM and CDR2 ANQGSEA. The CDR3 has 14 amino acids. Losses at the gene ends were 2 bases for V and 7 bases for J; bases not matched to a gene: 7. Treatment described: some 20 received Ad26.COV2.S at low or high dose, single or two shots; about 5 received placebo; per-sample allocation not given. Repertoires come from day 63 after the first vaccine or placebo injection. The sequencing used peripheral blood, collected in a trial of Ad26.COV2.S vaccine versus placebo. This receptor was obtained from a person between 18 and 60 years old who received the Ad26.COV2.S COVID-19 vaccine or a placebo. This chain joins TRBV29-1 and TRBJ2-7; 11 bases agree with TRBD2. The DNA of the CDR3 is TGCAGCGTTGAATTACTAGCGGGAGTAGGGGAGCAGTACTTC. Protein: CSVELLAGVGEQYF.